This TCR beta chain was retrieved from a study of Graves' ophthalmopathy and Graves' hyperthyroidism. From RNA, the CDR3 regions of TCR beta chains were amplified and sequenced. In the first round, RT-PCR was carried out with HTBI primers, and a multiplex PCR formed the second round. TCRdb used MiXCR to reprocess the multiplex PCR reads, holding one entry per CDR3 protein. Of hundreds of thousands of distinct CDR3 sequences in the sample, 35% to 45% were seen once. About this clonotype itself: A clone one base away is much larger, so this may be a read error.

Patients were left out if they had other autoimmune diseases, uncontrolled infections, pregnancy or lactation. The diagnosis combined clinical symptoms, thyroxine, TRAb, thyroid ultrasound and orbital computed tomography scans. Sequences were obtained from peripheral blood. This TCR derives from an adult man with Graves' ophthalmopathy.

The CDR3 DNA follows: TGTGCCAGCAGGGTAGCCCCGGGTGGAGCTTTCTTT. Encoded protein: CASRVAPGGAFF. This chain uses TRBV2 with TRBJ1-1; D call uncertain. The V and J ends lost 6 bases and 10 bases respectively, with 15 bases between them. Germline CDR1 reads SNHLY; CDR2 reads FYNNEI. The CDR3 loop spans 12 amino acids.